Below, 18 T cell receptor beta chains from the same sample are listed, as sequenced in a study of blood T cell repertoires in COVID-19. The protocol was immunoSEQ multiplex PCR, while the TCRdb copy is restricted to in-frame clones and leaves out a portion. The sample includes almost 90,000 clones, roughly 91% of them seen just once. The sequenced material came from peripheral blood. The receptors here all came from a young man with COVID-19, enrolled during active disease.

The chain carries TRBV11-3 and TRBJ1-1; D remains unclear. The CDR3 runs 13 residues. The V and J ends lost 2 bases and 11 bases respectively, with 15 bases between them. Germline CDR1 is SGHNT and CDR2 is YENEEA. DNA for the CDR3: TGTGCCAGCAGCTTAACCCCCTCTACCGGGGCTTTCTTT. It encodes CASSLTPSTGAFF.

The chain recombines TRBV7-3 with TRBJ2-3, with D tentatively TRBD1 (5 bases). The CDR3 totals 14 residues. Germline V CDR1 and CDR2: SGHTA, FQGTGA. Trimming took off 1 base at V and 4 bases at J, with 9 bases between the two ends. The CDR3 reads CASSLIGAADTQYF. The CDR3, as DNA: TGTGCCAGCAGCTTAATAGGGGCGGCAGATACGCAGTATTTT.

V and J are TRBV3-1 (or the pseudogene TRBV3-2) and TRBJ2-7, with a possible D match to TRBD2 (5 bases). V lost 4 bases, J lost 0 bases, and 13 bases lay in between. CDR1 LGHDT and CDR2 YNNKEL come from the germline V gene (reference sequence). CDR3 length equals 15 residues. CDR3 sequence reads: CASSRKDWNSYEQYF. The CDR3 DNA reads as TGTGCCAGCAGCCGAAAGGACTGGAACTCCTACGAGCAGTACTTC.

This chain links TRBV3-1 (or the pseudogene TRBV3-2) with TRBJ1-2; D possibly corresponds to TRBD1 (6 bases). CDR1 LGHDT and CDR2 YNNKEL come from the germline V gene (reference sequence). Trimming left V 4 bases short and J 4 bases short, with 13 bases between. The CDR3 runs 14 residues. The CDR3 DNA sequence: TGTGCCAGCAGCCTGGGGGGGCTTCGCTATGGCTACACCTTC. Protein: CASSLGGLRYGYTF.

This sequence joins TRBV6-5 and TRBJ1-1, with D possibly TRBD1 on 6 matching bases. V lost 9 bases to trimming and J lost 4 bases, with 21 bases between them. The germline V gene has CDR1 MNHEY and CDR2 SVGAGI. The CDR3 covers 15 residues. CDR3 loop: CASKYSRGLSTEAFF. The CDR3, as DNA: TGTGCCAGTAAGTACTCCAGGGGTTTGAGCACTGAAGCTTTCTTT.

The J gene is TRBJ2-1, the V gene TRBV2; D remains ambiguous. This CDR3 comprises 14 residues. V shed 2 bases and J shed 6 bases, with 11 bases lying between them. In germline, CDR1 is SNHLY, CDR2 FYNNEI. CDR3 sequence reads: CASSEMVAPNEQFF. In DNA form, the CDR3 reads TGTGCCAGCAGTGAAATGGTAGCCCCCAATGAGCAGTTCTTC.

The J gene is TRBJ2-7, the V gene TRBV9; 10 bases are shared with TRBD2. The CDR3 runs to 14 residues. The germline gives CDR1 SGDLS, CDR2 YYNGEE. J lost 6 bases, V lost 3 bases, and 6 bases had no gene match. CDR3 sequence: CASSGAGGPSEQYF. The CDR3 bases are TGTGCCAGCAGCGGAGCGGGAGGGCCAAGCGAGCAGTACTTC.

V is TRBV5-1 and J is TRBJ2-7; the D gene is possibly TRBD1 (6 bases). This CDR3 region has 15 residues. In germline, CDR1 is SGHRS, CDR2 YFSETQ. Trimming shortened V by 9 bases and J by 0 bases, and 19 bases separated the two germline ends. CDR3 amino acids: CATAANTGISYEQYF. CDR3 DNA: TGCGCCACCGCTGCCAACACAGGGATCTCCTACGAGCAGTACTTC.

The chain has TRBV6-6 and TRBJ1-2; D is possibly TRBD1 (5 bases). CDR1 and CDR2 (germline): MNHNY, SVGAGI (reference sequence). Deletions cut 5 bases from V and 4 bases from J, with 20 bases between. The CDR3 runs 16 residues. The CDR3 loop reads CASSIFRGEGRYGYTF. DNA of the CDR3: TGTGCCAGCAGTATATTTCGGGGGGAGGGTCGCTATGGCTACACCTTC.

The chain carries TRBV27 and TRBJ2-7, with a weak D call TRBD2 (6 bases). The CDR3 loop spans 12 amino acids. Germline V lookup: CDR1 MNHEY, CDR2 SMNVEV (reference sequence). Trimming left V 8 bases short and J 0 bases short, with 8 bases between. Written as DNA, the CDR3 is TGTGCCAGCGCCGGGAGCTCCTACGAGCAGTACTTC. This gives the protein CASAGSSYEQYF.

The CDR3 reads CASSELAGVSDTQYF. The CDR3 DNA follows: TGCGCCAGCAGTGAGTTAGCGGGAGTGTCAGATACGCAGTATTTT. J is TRBJ2-3 and V is TRBV10-2; 9 positions match TRBD2. CDR3 length: 15 amino acids. J lost 4 bases, V lost 1 base, and 3 bases had no gene match. CDR1 WSHSY and CDR2 SAAADI come from the germline V gene.

The J gene is TRBJ2-7, the V gene TRBV10-3; TRBD2 aligns across 12 bases. There are 16 residues in the CDR3. Germline values: CDR1 ENHRY, CDR2 SYGVKD. V lost 5 bases to trimming and J lost 0 bases; unmatched junction nucleotides: 5. CDR3 sequence: CAISPTSGSVSYEQYF. In DNA form, the CDR3 reads TGTGCCATCAGTCCGACTAGCGGGAGCGTCTCCTACGAGCAGTACTTC.

V and J are TRBV9 and TRBJ2-2; D unclear. Germline values: CDR1 SGDLS, CDR2 YYNGEE. This CDR3 contains 12 residues. V shed 0 bases and J shed 8 bases, with 5 bases lying between them. The CDR3 reads CASSVVRGELFF. DNA for the CDR3: TGTGCCAGCAGCGTAGTTCGTGGGGAGCTGTTTTTT.

This rearrangement joins TRBV29-1 to TRBJ2-2, with no clear D. CDR3 length equals 10 residues. Per the germline V gene, CDR1 is SQVTM and CDR2 is ANQGSEA. V lost 5 bases and J lost 7, with 5 bases in between. CDR3 coding DNA: TGCAGCGTTTCAGACGGGGAGCTGTTTTTT. Encoded protein: CSVSDGELFF.

The chain couples TRBV6-6 to TRBJ2-7; 8 bases match TRBD2. Germline V gene sequence: CDR1 MNHNY, CDR2 SVGAGI (reference sequence). Germline trimming cut 4 bases from V and 5 bases from J; bases unmatched to any gene: 4. The CDR3 is 13 amino acids. The CDR3 nucleotides are TGTGCCAGCAGTTCGGGACTAGAGGACGAGCAGTACTTC. Protein: CASSSGLEDEQYF.

The chain couples TRBV6-2 or TRBV6-3 to TRBJ2-1; TRBD2 matches 9 bases. Germline values: CDR1 MNHEY, CDR2 SVGEGT. Unmatched junction bases numbered 9, after V lost 3 bases and J lost 3 bases. This CDR3 region has 17 residues. The CDR3 sequence: CASSYSPIAGVYNEQFF. CDR3 coding DNA: TGTGCCAGCAGTTATAGTCCGATAGCGGGGGTCTACAATGAGCAGTTCTTC.

This chain links TRBV6-1 with TRBJ2-2, with 7 bases lining up with TRBD2. Germline-derived CDR1 and CDR2 are MNHNS and SASEGT. This CDR3 spans 16 amino acids. The ends lost 4 bases at V and 2 bases at J; junction bases unmatched: 7. In DNA, the CDR3 is TGTGCCAGCAGTGCTGTAACGGGAGGTAACACCGGGGAGCTGTTTTTT. This encodes CASSAVTGGNTGELFF.

V gene TRBV27 combines with J gene TRBJ2-5; 8 bases are shared with TRBD2. The CDR3 is 18 residues long. Germline CDR1 is MNHEY and CDR2 is SMNVEV (reference sequence). The V and J ends lost 3 bases and 7 bases, in that order; junction bases with no gene match: 19. CDR3 protein: CASSLEVGGGADRRTQYF. As DNA, the CDR3 is TGTGCCAGCAGTTTGGAGGTCGGGGGGGGCGCCGACCGTAGGACCCAGTACTTC.